This entry concerns a single TCR beta chain. Its specificity is unknown. There are 15 residues in the CDR3. The V and J ends lost 4 bases and 1 base respectively, with 13 bases between them. From germline, CDR1 is SGHAT and CDR2 FQNNGV. With a J-beta primer mix and a sample-barcoded 5' primer, a second PCR ran about 6 to 11 cycles. Each TCR beta cDNA got a 12-nucleotide random molecular identifier. TCRdb processed the 5' RACE reads anew with MiXCR; each CDR3 protein has one entry. The profile shows about 690,000 distinct CDR3 sequences, approximately 40% of them singletons. This sample was included in a study of blood T cells in healthy people across ages. General study points: The long-lived group displayed more naive CD4+ cells, plus higher diversity, than the aged donors did.

The sequenced sample was blood. The receptor's source is a man older than 75 in good health. The genes are TRBV11-2 and TRBJ1-2; tentative D call: TRBD1 (5 bases). CDR3 sequence (DNA): TGTGCCAGCAGCTCGCTCGGGGGGGTTAACTATGGCTACACCTTC. It codes for CASSSLGGVNYGYTF.